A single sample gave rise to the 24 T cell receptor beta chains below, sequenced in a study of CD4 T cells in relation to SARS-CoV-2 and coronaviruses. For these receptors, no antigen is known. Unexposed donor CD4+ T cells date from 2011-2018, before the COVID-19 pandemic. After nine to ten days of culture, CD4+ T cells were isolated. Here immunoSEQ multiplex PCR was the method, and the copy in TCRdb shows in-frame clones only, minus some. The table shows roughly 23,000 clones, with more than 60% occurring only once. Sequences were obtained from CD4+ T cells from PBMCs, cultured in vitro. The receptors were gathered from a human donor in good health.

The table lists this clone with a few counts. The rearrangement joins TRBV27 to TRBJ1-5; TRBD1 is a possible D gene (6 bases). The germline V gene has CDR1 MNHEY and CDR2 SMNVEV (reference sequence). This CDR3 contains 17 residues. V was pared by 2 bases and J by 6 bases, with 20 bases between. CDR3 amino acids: CASSLGMGGRFRQPQHF. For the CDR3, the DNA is TGTGCCAGCAGTTTAGGGATGGGGGGGCGGTTTCGTCAGCCCCAGCATTTT.

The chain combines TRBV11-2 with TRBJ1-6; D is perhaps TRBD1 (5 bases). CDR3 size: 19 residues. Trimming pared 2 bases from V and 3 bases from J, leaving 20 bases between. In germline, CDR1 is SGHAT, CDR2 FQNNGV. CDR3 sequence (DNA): TGTGCCAGCAGCTTAAGCCCCAGGGCAGCCGCGGTCTATAATTCACCCCTCCACTTT. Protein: CASSLSPRAAAVYNSPLHF.

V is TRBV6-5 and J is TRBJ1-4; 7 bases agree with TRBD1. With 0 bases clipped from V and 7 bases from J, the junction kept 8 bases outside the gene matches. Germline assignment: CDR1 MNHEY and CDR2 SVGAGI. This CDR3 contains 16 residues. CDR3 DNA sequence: TGTGCCAGCAGTTACTCGTACAGGGGACTCAGTGAAAAACTGTTTTTT. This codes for CASSYSYRGLSEKLFF.

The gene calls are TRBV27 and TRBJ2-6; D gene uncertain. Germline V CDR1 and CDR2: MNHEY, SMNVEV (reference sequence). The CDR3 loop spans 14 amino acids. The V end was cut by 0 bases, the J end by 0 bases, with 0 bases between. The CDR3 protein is CASSLSSGANVLTF. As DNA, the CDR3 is TGTGCCAGCAGTTTATCCTCTGGGGCCAACGTCCTGACTTTC.

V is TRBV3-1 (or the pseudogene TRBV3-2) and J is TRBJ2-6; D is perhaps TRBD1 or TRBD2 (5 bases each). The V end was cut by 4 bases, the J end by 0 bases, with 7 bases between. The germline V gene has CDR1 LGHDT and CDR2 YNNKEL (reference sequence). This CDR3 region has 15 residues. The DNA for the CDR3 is TGTGCCAGCAGCCGGGACGTCTCTGGGGCCAACGTCCTGACTTTC. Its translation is CASSRDVSGANVLTF.

The CDR3 sequence is CASSWFLAGGRWTGELFF. In nucleotides, the CDR3 is TGTGCCAGCAGTTGGTTCCTAGCGGGAGGTCGGTGGACCGGGGAGCTGTTTTTT. The rearrangement joins TRBV6-2 or TRBV6-3 to TRBJ2-2; TRBD2 matches at 11 bases. CDR1 and CDR2 (germline): MNHEY, SVGEGT. V trimming: 4 bases; J trimming: 5 bases; junction bases outside the gene matches: 12. This CDR3 is 18 amino acids long.

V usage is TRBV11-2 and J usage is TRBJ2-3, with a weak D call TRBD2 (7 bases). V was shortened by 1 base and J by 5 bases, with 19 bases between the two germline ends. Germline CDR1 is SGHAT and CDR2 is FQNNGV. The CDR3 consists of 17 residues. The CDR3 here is CASSLGVGGRGIDTQYF. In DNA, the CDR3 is TGTGCCAGCAGCTTAGGAGTCGGGGGGCGCGGAATAGATACGCAGTATTTT.

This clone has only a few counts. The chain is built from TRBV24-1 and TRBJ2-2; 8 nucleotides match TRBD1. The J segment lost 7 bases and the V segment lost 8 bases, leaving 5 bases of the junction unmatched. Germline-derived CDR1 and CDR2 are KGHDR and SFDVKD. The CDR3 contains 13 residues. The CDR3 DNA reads TGTGCCACCACGGACAGGGCTATCGGGGAGCTGTTTTTT. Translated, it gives CATTDRAIGELFF.

CDR3 nucleotide sequence: TGTGCCACCAGCAGAGAGGACAGGGAGGTTCACGAGCAGTACTTC. As protein: CATSREDREVHEQYF. V usage is TRBV15 and J usage is TRBJ2-7, with TRBD1 matching over 8 bases. After removal of 0 bases from V and 5 bases from J, the junction contained 6 bases not matched to a gene. The CDR3 is 15 residues long. Germline CDR1 and CDR2: LNHNV and YYDKDF (reference sequence).

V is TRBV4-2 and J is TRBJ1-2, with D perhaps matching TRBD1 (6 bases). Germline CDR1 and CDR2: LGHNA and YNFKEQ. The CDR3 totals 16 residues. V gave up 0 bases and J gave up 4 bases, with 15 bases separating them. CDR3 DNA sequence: TGTGCCAGCAGCCAAGACGGGGGCCCTGTTCTCTATGGCTACACCTTC. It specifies CASSQDGGPVLYGYTF.

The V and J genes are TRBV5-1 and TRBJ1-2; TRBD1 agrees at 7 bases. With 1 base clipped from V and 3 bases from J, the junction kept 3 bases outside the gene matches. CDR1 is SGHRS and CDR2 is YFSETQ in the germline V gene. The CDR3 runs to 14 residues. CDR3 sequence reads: CASSLLQGYYGYTF. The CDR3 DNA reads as TGCGCCAGCAGCTTGCTACAGGGGTACTATGGCTACACCTTC. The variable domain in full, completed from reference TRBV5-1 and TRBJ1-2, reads KAGVTQTPRYLIKTRGQQVTLSCSPISGHRSVSWYQQTPGQGLQFLFEYFSETQRNKGNFPGRFSGRQFSNSRSEMNVSTLELGDSALYLCASSLLQGYYGYTFGSGTRLTVV.

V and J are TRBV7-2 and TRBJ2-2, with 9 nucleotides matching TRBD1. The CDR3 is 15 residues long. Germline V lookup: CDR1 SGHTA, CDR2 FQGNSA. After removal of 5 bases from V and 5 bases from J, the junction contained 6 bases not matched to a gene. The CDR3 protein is CASSPGTGRTGELFF. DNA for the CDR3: TGTGCCAGCAGCCCCGGGACAGGGCGAACCGGGGAGCTGTTTTTT.

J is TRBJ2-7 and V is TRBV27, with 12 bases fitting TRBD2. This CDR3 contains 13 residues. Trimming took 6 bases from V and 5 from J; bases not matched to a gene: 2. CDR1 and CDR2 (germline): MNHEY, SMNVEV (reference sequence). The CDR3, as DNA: TGTGCCAGCAGGCGACTAGCGGGAGACGAGCAGTACTTC. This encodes CASRRLAGDEQYF.

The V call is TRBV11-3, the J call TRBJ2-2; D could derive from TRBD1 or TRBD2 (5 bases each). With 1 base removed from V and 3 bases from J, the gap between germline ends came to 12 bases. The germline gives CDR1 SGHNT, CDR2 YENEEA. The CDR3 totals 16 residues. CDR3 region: CASSLGAGADTGELFF. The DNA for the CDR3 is TGTGCCAGCAGCTTAGGTGCCGGGGCCGACACCGGGGAGCTGTTTTTT.

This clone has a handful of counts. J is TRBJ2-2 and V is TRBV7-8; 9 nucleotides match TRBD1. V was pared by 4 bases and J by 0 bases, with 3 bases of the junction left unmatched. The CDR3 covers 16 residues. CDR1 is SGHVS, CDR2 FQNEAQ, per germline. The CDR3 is CASSSWTGANTGELFF. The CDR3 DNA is TGTGCCAGCAGCTCGTGGACAGGGGCGAACACCGGGGAGCTGTTTTTT.

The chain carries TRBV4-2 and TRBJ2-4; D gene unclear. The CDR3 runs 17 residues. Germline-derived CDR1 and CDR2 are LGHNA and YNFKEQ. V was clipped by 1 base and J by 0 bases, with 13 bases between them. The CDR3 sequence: CASSQASGTLAKNIQYF. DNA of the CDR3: TGTGCCAGCAGCCAAGCTTCAGGCACACTAGCCAAAAACATTCAGTACTTC.

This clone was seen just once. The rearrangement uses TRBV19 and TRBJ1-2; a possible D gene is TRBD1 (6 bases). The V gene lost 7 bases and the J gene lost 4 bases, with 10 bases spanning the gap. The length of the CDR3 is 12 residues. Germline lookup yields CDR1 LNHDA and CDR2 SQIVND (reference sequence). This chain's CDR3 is CASTPGAYGYTF. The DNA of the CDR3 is TGTGCCAGTACTCCGGGGGCCTATGGCTACACCTTC.

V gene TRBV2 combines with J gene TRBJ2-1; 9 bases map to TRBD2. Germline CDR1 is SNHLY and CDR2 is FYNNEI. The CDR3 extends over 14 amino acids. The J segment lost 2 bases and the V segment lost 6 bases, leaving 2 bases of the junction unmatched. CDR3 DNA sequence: TGTGCCAGCAGGGCTAGCGGGACCTACAATGAGCAGTTCTTC. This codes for CASRASGTYNEQFF.

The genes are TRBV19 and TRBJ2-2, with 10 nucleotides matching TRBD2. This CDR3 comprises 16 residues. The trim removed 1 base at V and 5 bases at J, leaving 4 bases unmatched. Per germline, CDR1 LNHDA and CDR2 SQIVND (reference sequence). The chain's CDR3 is CASSIAIAGGTGELFF. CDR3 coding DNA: TGTGCCAGTAGTATAGCCATAGCGGGAGGTACCGGGGAGCTGTTTTTT. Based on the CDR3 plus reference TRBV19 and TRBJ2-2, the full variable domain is DGGITQSPKYLFRKEGQNVTLSCEQNLNHDAMYWYRQDPGQGLRLIYYSQIVNDFQKGDIAEGYSVSREKKESFPLTVTSAQKNPTAFYLCASSIAIAGGTGELFFGEGSRLTVL.

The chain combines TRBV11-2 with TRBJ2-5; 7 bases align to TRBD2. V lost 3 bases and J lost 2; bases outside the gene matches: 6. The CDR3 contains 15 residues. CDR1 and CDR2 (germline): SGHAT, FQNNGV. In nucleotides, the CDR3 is TGTGCCAGCAGCTTCGCCCCTAGCGGTCAAGAGACCCAGTACTTC. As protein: CASSFAPSGQETQYF.

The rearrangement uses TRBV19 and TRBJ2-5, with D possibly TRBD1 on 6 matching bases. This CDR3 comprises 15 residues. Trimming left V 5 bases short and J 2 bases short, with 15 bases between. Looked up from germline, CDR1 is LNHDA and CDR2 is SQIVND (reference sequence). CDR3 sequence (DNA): TGTGCCAGTAGTGGGTCACAGGGCAGGCAAGAGACCCAGTACTTC. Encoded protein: CASSGSQGRQETQYF.

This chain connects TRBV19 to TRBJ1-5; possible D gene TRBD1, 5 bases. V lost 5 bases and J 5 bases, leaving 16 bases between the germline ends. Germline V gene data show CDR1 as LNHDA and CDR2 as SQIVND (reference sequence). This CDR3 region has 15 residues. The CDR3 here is CASSPGTDYYQPQHF. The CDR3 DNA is TGTGCCAGTAGTCCCGGGACCGATTACTATCAGCCCCAGCATTTT.

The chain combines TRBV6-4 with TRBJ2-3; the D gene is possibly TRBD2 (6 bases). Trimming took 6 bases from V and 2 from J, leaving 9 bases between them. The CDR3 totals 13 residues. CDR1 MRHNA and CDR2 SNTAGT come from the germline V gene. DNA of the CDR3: TGTGCCAGCAGCCGGGGGATCACAGATACGCAGTATTTT. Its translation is CASSRGITDTQYF.

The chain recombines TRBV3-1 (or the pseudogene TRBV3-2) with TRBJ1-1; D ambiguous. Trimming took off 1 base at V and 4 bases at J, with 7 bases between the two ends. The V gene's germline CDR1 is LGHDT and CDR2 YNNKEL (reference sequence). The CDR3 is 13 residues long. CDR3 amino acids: CASSQARTTEAFF. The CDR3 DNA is TGTGCCAGCAGCCAAGCCCGGACCACTGAAGCTTTCTTT.